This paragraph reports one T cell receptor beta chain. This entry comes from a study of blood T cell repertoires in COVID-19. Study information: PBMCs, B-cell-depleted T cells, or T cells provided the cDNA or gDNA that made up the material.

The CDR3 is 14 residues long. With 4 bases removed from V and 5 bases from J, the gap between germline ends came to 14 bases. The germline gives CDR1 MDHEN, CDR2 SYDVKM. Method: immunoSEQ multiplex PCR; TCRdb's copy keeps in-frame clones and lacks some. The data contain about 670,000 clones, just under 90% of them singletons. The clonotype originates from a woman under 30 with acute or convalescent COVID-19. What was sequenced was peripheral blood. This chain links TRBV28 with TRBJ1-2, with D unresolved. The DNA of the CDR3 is TGTGCCAGCAGTTATCTTGGGAGTGGGTATGGCTACACCTTC. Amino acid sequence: CASSYLGSGYGYTF.